This passage covers 4 T cell receptor beta chains from one sample sequenced in a study of blood T cell repertoires in COVID-19. Produced via immunoSEQ multiplex PCR; TCRdb's table is partial and in-frame only. This table has under 80,000 clones, roughly 84% appearing once. Input material: peripheral blood. The source of these receptors is a woman between 55 and 75 years old with acute or convalescent COVID-19.

This chain connects TRBV29-1 to TRBJ1-6; 7 bases are a match to TRBD1. Germline CDR1 and CDR2: SQVTM and ANQGSEA. J lost 0 bases, V lost 6 bases, and 14 bases had no gene match. The CDR3 length is 18 residues. CDR3 residues: CSVEQGVSRVSYNSPLHF. The CDR3 DNA follows: TGCAGCGTGGAGCAGGGGGTTTCAAGAGTCTCCTATAATTCACCCCTCCACTTT.

The chain joins TRBV10-1 to TRBJ1-1, with D tentatively TRBD1 (5 bases). The CDR3 contains 13 residues. Germline assignment: CDR1 WNHNN and CDR2 SYGVQD (reference sequence). V shed 4 bases and J shed 1 base, with 7 bases lying between them. The CDR3 region has the DNA TGCGCCAGCAGTGTCAGGGCGAACACTGAAGCTTTCTTT. The encoded protein is CASSVRANTEAFF.

The chain recombines TRBV5-4 with TRBJ1-2, with TRBD1 matching over 8 bases. The V segment lost 2 bases and the J segment 8 bases; nucleotides outside the gene matches: 11. There are 15 residues in the CDR3. Germline CDR1 and CDR2: SGHNT and YYREEE (reference sequence). CDR3 DNA sequence: TGTGCCAGCAGCTTCACCAGGGGGCGAGTGGTCGGCTACACCTTC. Protein product: CASSFTRGRVVGYTF. The whole variable domain, remainder taken from reference TRBV5-4 and TRBJ1-2, is ETGVTQSPTHLIKTRGQQVTLRCSSQSGHNTVSWYQQALGQGPQFIFQYYREEENGRGNFPPRFSGLQFPNYSSELNVNALELDDSALYLCASSFTRGRVVGYTFGSGTRLTVV.

The rearrangement links TRBV11-2 to TRBJ2-4; D might be TRBD2 (6 bases). V was pared by 5 bases and J by 6 bases, with 14 bases between. Germline V lookup: CDR1 SGHAT, CDR2 FQNNGV. The CDR3 sequence is 14 residues long. This CDR3 reads CASSKGLSINIQYF. The CDR3 DNA reads TGTGCCAGCAGCAAGGGACTTTCTATAAACATTCAGTACTTC.